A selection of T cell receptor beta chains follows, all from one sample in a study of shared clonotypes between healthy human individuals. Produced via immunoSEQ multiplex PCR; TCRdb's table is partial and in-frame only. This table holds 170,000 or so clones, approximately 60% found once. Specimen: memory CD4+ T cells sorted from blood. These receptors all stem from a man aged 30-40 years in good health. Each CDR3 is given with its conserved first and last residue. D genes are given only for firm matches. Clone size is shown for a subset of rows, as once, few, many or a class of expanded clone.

cdr3_aa: CASSGGQEEETQYF; cdr3_nt: TGTGCCAGCAGTGGGGGACAGGAAGAAGAGACCCAGTACTTC; clone_size: NA; j_call: TRBJ2-5; v_call: TRBV25-1; d_call: TRBD1
cdr3_aa: CASSKDRGAPQHF; cdr3_nt: TGTGCCAGCAGTAAGGACCGGGGCGCGCCCCAGCATTTT; clone_size: few; j_call: TRBJ1-5; v_call: TRBV2; d_call: NA
cdr3_aa: CASRPDRAGYTF; cdr3_nt: TGTGCCAGCAGGCCAGACAGGGCTGGCTACACCTTC; clone_size: NA; j_call: TRBJ1-2; v_call: TRBV6-5; d_call: TRBD1
cdr3_aa: CASSQESPGTSGSDEQFF; cdr3_nt: TGTGCCAGCAGCCAAGAAAGTCCCGGGACTAGCGGGAGTGATGAGCAGTTCTTC; clone_size: NA; j_call: TRBJ2-1; v_call: TRBV4-2; d_call: TRBD2
cdr3_aa: CASSVAKETQYF; cdr3_nt: TGTGCCAGCAGTGTGGCGAAAGAGACCCAGTACTTC; clone_size: NA; j_call: TRBJ2-5; v_call: TRBV2; d_call: NA
cdr3_aa: CASMVGGGQPQHF; cdr3_nt: TGTGCCAGCATGGTTGGGGGAGGTCAGCCCCAGCATTTT; clone_size: NA; j_call: TRBJ1-5; v_call: TRBV2; d_call: NA
cdr3_aa: CASSSEGSRNQPQHF; cdr3_nt: TGCGCCAGCAGCTCTGAGGGATCCCGCAATCAGCCCCAGCATTTT; clone_size: NA; j_call: TRBJ1-5; v_call: TRBV5-1; d_call: NA
cdr3_aa: CASSENQGADANTGELFF; cdr3_nt: TGTGCCAGCAGCGAAAACCAGGGGGCCGACGCGAACACCGGGGAGCTGTTTTTT; clone_size: NA; j_call: TRBJ2-2; v_call: TRBV4-2; d_call: TRBD1
cdr3_aa: CASSLGTGGVASGELFF; cdr3_nt: TGTGCCAGCAGCTTAGGTACAGGGGGTGTAGCCTCCGGGGAGCTGTTTTTT; clone_size: many; j_call: TRBJ2-2; v_call: TRBV11-2; d_call: TRBD1
cdr3_aa: CAGGGGIGEQYF; cdr3_nt: TGTGCCGGTGGAGGAGGGATTGGCGAGCAGTACTTC; clone_size: few; j_call: TRBJ2-7; v_call: TRBV6-1; d_call: NA
cdr3_aa: CASSPRHVQETQYF; cdr3_nt: TGTGCCAGCAGCCCGCGACACGTCCAAGAGACCCAGTACTTC; clone_size: NA; j_call: TRBJ2-5; v_call: TRBV7-7; d_call: NA
cdr3_aa: CASSSGKGAYEQYF; cdr3_nt: TGTGCCAGCTCCTCCGGTAAGGGGGCTTACGAGCAGTACTTC; clone_size: NA; j_call: TRBJ2-7; v_call: TRBV6-4; d_call: TRBD1
cdr3_aa: CAWSVGLAYEQYF; cdr3_nt: TGTGCCTGGAGTGTGGGACTAGCCTACGAGCAGTACTTC; clone_size: few; j_call: TRBJ2-7; v_call: TRBV30; d_call: TRBD2
cdr3_aa: CASSLTDTQYF; cdr3_nt: TGTGCCAGCAGCTTGACCGATACGCAGTATTTT; clone_size: NA; j_call: TRBJ2-3; v_call: TRBV5-4; d_call: NA
cdr3_aa: CASSLGTAEEKLFF; cdr3_nt: TGCGCCAGCAGCTTAGGGACAGCGGAGGAAAAACTGTTTTTT; clone_size: NA; j_call: TRBJ1-4; v_call: TRBV5-1; d_call: TRBD1
cdr3_aa: CASSSLPAGVSTDTQYF; cdr3_nt: TGTGCCAGCAGTTCGCTCCCGGCGGGAGTAAGCACAGATACGCAGTATTTT; clone_size: once; j_call: TRBJ2-3; v_call: TRBV27; d_call: TRBD2
cdr3_aa: CASSPLDAVDTQYF; cdr3_nt: TGTGCCAGCTCACCATTGGACGCTGTGGATACGCAGTATTTT; clone_size: few; j_call: TRBJ2-3; v_call: TRBV18; d_call: NA
cdr3_aa: CASSTGDRSWTDTQYF; cdr3_nt: TGTGCCAGTAGTACAGGGGACAGGAGCTGGACAGATACGCAGTATTTT; clone_size: few; j_call: TRBJ2-3; v_call: TRBV19; d_call: TRBD1
cdr3_aa: CASSRITSGRGGTQYF; cdr3_nt: TGTGCCAGCAGTAGGATTACTAGCGGGAGAGGGGGTACGCAGTATTTT; clone_size: NA; j_call: TRBJ2-3; v_call: TRBV25-1; d_call: TRBD2
cdr3_aa: CASSLAGAEETQYF; cdr3_nt: TGTGCCAGCAGCTTAGCGGGGGCGGAAGAGACCCAGTACTTC; clone_size: NA; j_call: TRBJ2-5; v_call: TRBV7-2; d_call: NA
cdr3_aa: CASSLRGYGNEQFF; cdr3_nt: TGCGCCAGCAGCTTGCGAGGATACGGCAATGAGCAGTTCTTC; clone_size: NA; j_call: TRBJ2-1; v_call: TRBV5-1; d_call: NA
cdr3_aa: CASSSGETNEKLFF; cdr3_nt: TGTGCCAGCAGCTCGGGGGAAACTAATGAAAAACTGTTTTTT; clone_size: NA; j_call: TRBJ1-4; v_call: TRBV7-9; d_call: NA
cdr3_aa: CASSFYGAPYEQYF; cdr3_nt: TGTGCCAGCAGTTTTTACGGGGCCCCCTACGAGCAGTACTTC; clone_size: NA; j_call: TRBJ2-7; v_call: TRBV6-5; d_call: NA
cdr3_aa: CAIRQQLAGVHEQFF; cdr3_nt: TGTGCCATCAGGCAACAACTAGCGGGAGTTCATGAGCAGTTCTTC; clone_size: few; j_call: TRBJ2-1; v_call: TRBV10-3; d_call: TRBD2
cdr3_aa: CASTTTYSGRGTDTQYF; cdr3_nt: TGTGCCAGCACCACAACCTATAGCGGGAGGGGCACAGATACGCAGTATTTT; clone_size: NA; j_call: TRBJ2-3; v_call: TRBV28; d_call: TRBD2
cdr3_aa: CSASPREKLFF; cdr3_nt: TGCAGTGCTAGTCCTAGGGAAAAACTGTTTTTT; clone_size: NA; j_call: TRBJ1-4; v_call: TRBV20-1; d_call: NA
cdr3_aa: CASSRQGYNEQFF; cdr3_nt: TGTGCCAGCTCAAGACAAGGGTACAATGAGCAGTTCTTC; clone_size: NA; j_call: TRBJ2-1; v_call: TRBV18; d_call: NA
cdr3_aa: CASSSQGTEAFF; cdr3_nt: TGTGCCAGCAGTTCACAGGGAACTGAAGCTTTCTTT; clone_size: NA; j_call: TRBJ1-1; v_call: TRBV7-9; d_call: NA
cdr3_aa: CASSRGSQETQYF; cdr3_nt: TGTGCCAGCAGCCGCGGGAGCCAAGAGACCCAGTACTTC; clone_size: NA; j_call: TRBJ2-5; v_call: TRBV6-6; d_call: TRBD2
cdr3_aa: CASSQGGAGRGFNEQFF; cdr3_nt: TGTGCCAGCAGCCAAGGGGGCGCGGGGAGGGGATTCAATGAGCAGTTCTTC; clone_size: NA; j_call: TRBJ2-1; v_call: TRBV14; d_call: TRBD2
cdr3_aa: CSGVAGGAGELFF; cdr3_nt: TGCAGCGGGGTAGCGGGAGGGGCCGGGGAGCTGTTTTTT; clone_size: once; j_call: TRBJ2-2; v_call: TRBV29-1; d_call: TRBD2
cdr3_aa: CASSTPIGQGREQYF; cdr3_nt: TGTGCCAGCAGTACCCCGATTGGCCAGGGGCGGGAGCAGTACTTC; clone_size: NA; j_call: TRBJ2-7; v_call: TRBV27; d_call: NA
cdr3_aa: CASSLGGTAIEQYF; cdr3_nt: TGTGCCAGCAGCTTAGGAGGGACAGCAATCGAGCAGTACTTC; clone_size: NA; j_call: TRBJ2-7; v_call: TRBV7-9; d_call: TRBD1
cdr3_aa: CASSLEGLLGDTQYF; cdr3_nt: TGCGCCAGCAGCTTGGAGGGACTATTGGGAGATACGCAGTATTTT; clone_size: NA; j_call: TRBJ2-3; v_call: TRBV5-1; d_call: TRBD2
cdr3_aa: CASSLIAGAYNEQFF; cdr3_nt: TGTGCCAGCAGCTTAATAGCGGGAGCCTACAATGAGCAGTTCTTC; clone_size: NA; j_call: TRBJ2-1; v_call: TRBV7-3; d_call: TRBD2
cdr3_aa: CASRELGQEKLFF; cdr3_nt: TGTGCCAGCAGGGAGTTGGGGCAGGAAAAACTGTTTTTT; clone_size: NA; j_call: TRBJ1-4; v_call: TRBV6-6; d_call: NA
cdr3_aa: CASSQAVGDYGYTF; cdr3_nt: TGTGCCAGCAGCCAAGCGGTGGGGGACTATGGCTACACCTTC; clone_size: NA; j_call: TRBJ1-2; v_call: TRBV9; d_call: NA
cdr3_aa: CASSLLAVQETQYF; cdr3_nt: TGTGCCAGCTCACTTCTAGCGGTTCAAGAGACCCAGTACTTC; clone_size: NA; j_call: TRBJ2-5; v_call: TRBV18; d_call: TRBD2
cdr3_aa: CASSDRLRVNTEAFF; cdr3_nt: TGTGCCAGCAGTGATCGGCTGCGGGTGAACACTGAAGCTTTCTTT; clone_size: many; j_call: TRBJ1-1; v_call: TRBV2; d_call: NA
cdr3_aa: CSGLGEGALNTIYF; cdr3_nt: TGCAGCGGTTTGGGCGAAGGGGCTCTAAACACCATATATTTT; clone_size: NA; j_call: TRBJ1-3; v_call: TRBV29-1; d_call: NA
cdr3_aa: CASSRRGRWEKLFF; cdr3_nt: TGTGCCAGCAGCCGAAGGGGGCGGTGGGAAAAACTGTTTTTT; clone_size: NA; j_call: TRBJ1-4; v_call: TRBV14; d_call: TRBD1